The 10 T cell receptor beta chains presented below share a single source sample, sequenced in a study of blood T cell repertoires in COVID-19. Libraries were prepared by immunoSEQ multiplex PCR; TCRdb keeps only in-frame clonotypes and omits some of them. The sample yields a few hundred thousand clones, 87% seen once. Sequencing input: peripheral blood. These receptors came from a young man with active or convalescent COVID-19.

The CDR3 spells CASPPKGRVGNQPQHF. The DNA of the CDR3 is TGTGCCAGCCCCCCGAAGGGCAGGGTGGGGAATCAGCCCCAGCATTTT. The V gene is TRBV28, the J gene TRBJ1-5, with a tentative D call TRBD1 (5 bases). The CDR3 loop spans 16 amino acids. CDR1 and CDR2 from the germline V gene are MDHEN and SYDVKM. V lost 8 bases and J lost 4, with 21 bases in between.

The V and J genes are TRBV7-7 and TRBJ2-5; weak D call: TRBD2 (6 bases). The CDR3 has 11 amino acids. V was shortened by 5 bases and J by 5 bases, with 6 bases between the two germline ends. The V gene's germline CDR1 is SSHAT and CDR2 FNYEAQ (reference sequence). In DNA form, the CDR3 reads TGTGCCAGCAGCGGGGGGGAGACCCAGTACTTC. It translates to CASSGGETQYF.

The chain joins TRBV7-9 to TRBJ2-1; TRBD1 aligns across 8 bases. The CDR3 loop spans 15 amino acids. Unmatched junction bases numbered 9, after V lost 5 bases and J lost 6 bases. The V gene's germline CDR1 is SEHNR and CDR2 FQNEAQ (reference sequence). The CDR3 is CASSTRTGRGNEQFF. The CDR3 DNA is TGTGCCAGCAGCACCCGGACAGGGAGAGGCAATGAGCAGTTCTTC.

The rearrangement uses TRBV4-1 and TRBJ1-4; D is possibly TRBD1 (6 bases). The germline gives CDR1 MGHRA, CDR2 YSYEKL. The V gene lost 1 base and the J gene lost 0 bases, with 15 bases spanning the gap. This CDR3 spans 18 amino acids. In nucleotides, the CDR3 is TGCGCCAGCAGCCAAGCTGTAGTGGGACAAGCAACTAATGAAAAACTGTTTTTT. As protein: CASSQAVVGQATNEKLFF.

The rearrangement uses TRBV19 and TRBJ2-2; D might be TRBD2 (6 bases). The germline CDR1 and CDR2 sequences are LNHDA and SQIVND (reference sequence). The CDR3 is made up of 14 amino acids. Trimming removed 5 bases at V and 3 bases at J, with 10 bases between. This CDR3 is CASSLSGYTGELFF. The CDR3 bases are TGTGCCAGTAGTCTTAGCGGCTACACCGGGGAGCTGTTTTTT.

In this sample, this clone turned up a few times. The CDR3 sequence: CASHRGTIYF. The CDR3 DNA reads as TGTGCCAGCCACAGGGGCACCATATATTTT. This chain links TRBV6-5 with TRBJ1-3, with 7 bases fitting TRBD1. The CDR3 spans 10 residues. V dropped 8 bases and J dropped 9; count of bases not matched to a gene: 1. Germline CDR1 MNHEY, CDR2 SVGAGI.

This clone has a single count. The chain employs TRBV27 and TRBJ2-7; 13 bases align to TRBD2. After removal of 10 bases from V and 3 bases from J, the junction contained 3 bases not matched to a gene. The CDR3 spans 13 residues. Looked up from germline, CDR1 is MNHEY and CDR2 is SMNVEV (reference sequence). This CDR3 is CATRTSGSYEQYF. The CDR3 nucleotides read TGTGCCACCAGGACTAGCGGGAGCTACGAGCAGTACTTC.

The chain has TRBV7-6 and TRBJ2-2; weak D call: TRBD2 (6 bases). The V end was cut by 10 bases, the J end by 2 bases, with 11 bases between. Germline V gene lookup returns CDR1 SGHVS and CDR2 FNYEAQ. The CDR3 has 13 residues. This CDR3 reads CATRGTNTGELFF. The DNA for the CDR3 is TGTGCCACCCGGGGGACTAACACCGGGGAGCTGTTTTTT.

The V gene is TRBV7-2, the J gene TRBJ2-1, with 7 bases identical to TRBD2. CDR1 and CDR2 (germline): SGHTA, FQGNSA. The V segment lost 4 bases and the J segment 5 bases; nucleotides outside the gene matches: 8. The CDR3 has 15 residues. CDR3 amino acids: CASSYRTSPDNEQFF. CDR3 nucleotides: TGTGCCAGCAGCTATCGGACTAGTCCCGACAATGAGCAGTTCTTC.

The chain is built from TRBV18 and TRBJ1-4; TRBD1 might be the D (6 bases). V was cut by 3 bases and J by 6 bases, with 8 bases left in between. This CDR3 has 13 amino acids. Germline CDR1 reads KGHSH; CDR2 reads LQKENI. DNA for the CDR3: TGTGCCAGCTCACCGGGGGCGGATGAAAAACTGTTTTTT. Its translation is CASSPGADEKLFF.